The sample holds a few counts of the clone carrying this T cell receptor (beta chain). The antigen remains unidentified. Germline lookup yields CDR1 SGHTA and CDR2 FQGNSA. This CDR3 contains 12 residues. The V end was cut by 2 bases, the J end by 16 bases, with 12 bases between. The data belong to a study of graft-versus-host responses after intestinal transplantation. For the study at large: Multivisceral, liver-intestinal, or isolated intestinal transplants were received by the recipients. Induction with anti-thymocyte globulin, then tacrolimus and steroids for around three years, was given to all recipients.

Study conclusions and caveats: Allografts of patients with graft-donor T cell macrochimerism showed high graft-versus-host to host-versus-graft clone ratios.

Only in-frame clones appear in the TCRdb table, and some are missing; sequencing was by immunoSEQ multiplex PCR. The sample lists roughly 100,000 clones, 80% to 95% occurring once. The clonotype originates from a human donor who received an intestinal transplant. The sequencing used unstimulated CD8+ T cells sorted from spleen or lymph node cells, collected before intestinal transplant. The chain employs TRBV7-2 and TRBJ1-6, with D uncertain. The chain's CDR3 is CASSLFRKPLHF. In nucleotides, the CDR3 is TGTGCCAGCAGCTTATTCCGTAAGCCTCTCCACTTT.